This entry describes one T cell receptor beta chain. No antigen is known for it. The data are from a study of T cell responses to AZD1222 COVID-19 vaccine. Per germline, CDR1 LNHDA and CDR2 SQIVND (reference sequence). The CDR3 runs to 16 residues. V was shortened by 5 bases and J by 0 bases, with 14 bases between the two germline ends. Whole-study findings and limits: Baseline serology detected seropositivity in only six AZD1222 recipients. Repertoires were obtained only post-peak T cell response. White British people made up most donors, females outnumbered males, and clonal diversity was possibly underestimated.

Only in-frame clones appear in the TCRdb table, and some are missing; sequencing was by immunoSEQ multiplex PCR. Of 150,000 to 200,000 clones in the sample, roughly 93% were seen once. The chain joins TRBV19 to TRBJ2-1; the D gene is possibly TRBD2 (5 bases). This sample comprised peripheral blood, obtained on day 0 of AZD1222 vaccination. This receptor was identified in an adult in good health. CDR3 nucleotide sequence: TGTGCCAGTAGTTTCCCTGTAGCGAGCTCCTACAATGAGCAGTTCTTC. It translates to CASSFPVASSYNEQFF. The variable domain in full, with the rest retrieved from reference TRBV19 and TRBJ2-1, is DGGITQSPKYLFRKEGQNVTLSCEQNLNHDAMYWYRQDPGQGLRLIYYSQIVNDFQKGDIAEGYSVSREKKESFPLTVTSAQKNPTAFYLCASSFPVASSYNEQFFGPGTRLTVL.